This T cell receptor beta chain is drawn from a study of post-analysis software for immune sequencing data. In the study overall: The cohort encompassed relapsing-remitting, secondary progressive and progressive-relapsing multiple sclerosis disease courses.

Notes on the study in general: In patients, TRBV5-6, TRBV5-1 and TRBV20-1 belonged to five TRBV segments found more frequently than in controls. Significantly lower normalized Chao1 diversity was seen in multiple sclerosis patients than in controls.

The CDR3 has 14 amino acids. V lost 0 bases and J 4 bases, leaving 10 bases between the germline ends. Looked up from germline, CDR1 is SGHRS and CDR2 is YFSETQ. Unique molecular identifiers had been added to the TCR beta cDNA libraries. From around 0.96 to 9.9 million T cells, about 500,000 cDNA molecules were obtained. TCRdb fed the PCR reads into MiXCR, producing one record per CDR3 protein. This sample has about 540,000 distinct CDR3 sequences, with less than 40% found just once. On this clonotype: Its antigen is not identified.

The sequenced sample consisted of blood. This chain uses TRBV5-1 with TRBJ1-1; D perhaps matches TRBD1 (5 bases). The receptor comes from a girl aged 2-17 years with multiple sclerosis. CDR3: CASSLGRQGTEAFF. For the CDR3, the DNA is TGCGCCAGCAGCTTGGGCCGCCAGGGCACTGAAGCTTTCTTT.